The 21 T cell receptor beta chains reported below all come from one sample, sequenced in a study of T cell responses to AZD1222 COVID-19 vaccine. Sequencing used immunoSEQ multiplex PCR; TCRdb keeps in-frame clones, though not all of them. The sample lists 110,000 to 150,000 clones, 93% occurring once. The material was peripheral blood, obtained on day 0 of AZD1222 vaccination. The receptor set was obtained from an adult in good health.

The chain recombines TRBV4-1 with TRBJ2-5; no firm D call. This CDR3 is 13 amino acids long. Germline CDR1 MGHRA, CDR2 YSYEKL. V was shortened by 2 bases and J by 5 bases, with 9 bases between the two germline ends. The CDR3 here is CASSQSTAETQYF. The CDR3 bases are TGCGCCAGCAGCCAATCCACCGCTGAGACCCAGTACTTC.

The chain joins TRBV6-5 to TRBJ2-7, with TRBD1 as a possible D gene (7 bases). Germline values: CDR1 MNHEY, CDR2 SVGAGI. CDR3 length equals 13 residues. Trimming stripped 7 bases from V and 1 base from J, with 11 bases between. For the CDR3, the DNA is TGTGCCAGCACGCGGGACAGATCCTACGAGCAGTACTTC. This gives the protein CASTRDRSYEQYF.

The chain combines TRBV27 with TRBJ1-2; D is unclear. The V end was cut by 2 bases, the J end by 4 bases, with 11 bases between. The CDR3 is 14 amino acids. Germline assignment: CDR1 MNHEY and CDR2 SMNVEV (reference sequence). CDR3 nucleotides: TGTGCCAGCAGTTTAACGGGGAAGGGCTATGGCTACACCTTC. Translation: CASSLTGKGYGYTF.

The J gene is TRBJ1-5, the V gene TRBV6-6, with TRBD1 as a possible D gene (6 bases). This CDR3 region has 14 residues. Germline V gene data show CDR1 as MNHNY and CDR2 as SVGAGI (reference sequence). Trimming took off 6 bases at V and 6 bases at J, with 15 bases between the two ends. DNA for the CDR3: TGTGCCAGCAGCCCGGACAGCATGGGTCAGCCCCAGCATTTT. Its protein product is CASSPDSMGQPQHF.

CDR3 sequence (DNA): TGTGCCAGCAGTTACGCCCTAGCGGGGGGGCCGACCGGGGAGCTGTTTTTT. Translated, it gives CASSYALAGGPTGELFF. This chain links TRBV6-2 or TRBV6-3 with TRBJ2-2; 12 nucleotides align to TRBD2. The CDR3 contains 17 residues. With 2 bases clipped from V and 5 bases from J, the junction kept 6 bases outside the gene matches. Germline V gene data show CDR1 as MNHEY and CDR2 as SVGEGT.

The gene calls are TRBV5-5 and TRBJ1-5; tentative D call: TRBD1 (5 bases). From germline, CDR1 is SGHKS and CDR2 YYEKEE (reference sequence). V was cut by 5 bases and J by 0 bases, with 15 bases left in between. This CDR3 has 16 residues. DNA for the CDR3: TGTGCCAGCAGTTTATTCCCAGGGAATAGCAATCAGCCCCAGCATTTT. This encodes CASSLFPGNSNQPQHF.

V and J are TRBV7-6 and TRBJ1-3; D gene uncertain. This CDR3 has 17 residues. Germline CDR1 and CDR2: SGHVS and FNYEAQ. V lost 1 base to trimming and J lost 8 bases, with 21 bases between them. The CDR3 here is CASSLEVPGPSRDTIYF. The CDR3 DNA is TGTGCCAGCAGCTTAGAAGTTCCGGGCCCCAGTCGCGACACCATATATTTT.

The CDR3 sequence is CASSDDNSNQPQHF. CDR3 DNA: TGTGCCAGCAGTGATGATAATAGCAATCAGCCCCAGCATTTT. The chain couples TRBV2 to TRBJ1-5; no clear D gene. Germline loops: CDR1 SNHLY, CDR2 FYNNEI. V was shortened by 3 bases and J by 0 bases, with 6 bases between the two germline ends. This CDR3 is built from 14 residues.

This clone came up once. The chain couples TRBV6-1 to TRBJ2-5, with D unresolved. V gave up 1 base and J gave up 5 bases, with 11 bases separating them. The CDR3 contains 14 residues. The V gene's germline CDR1 is MNHNS and CDR2 SASEGT. The CDR3, as DNA: TGTGCCAGCAGTGAAGGGCGGAGAATGGAGACCCAGTACTTC. This codes for CASSEGRRMETQYF.

This chain joins TRBV27 and TRBJ1-5; D possibly corresponds to TRBD1 (6 bases). This CDR3 has 14 residues. Germline V gene sequence: CDR1 MNHEY, CDR2 SMNVEV (reference sequence). Trimming removed 3 bases from V and 6 bases from J, with 12 bases in between. DNA for the CDR3: TGTGCCAGCAGTTTTGGGGGGGCGGGTCAGCCCCAGCATTTT. This encodes CASSFGGAGQPQHF.

This chain uses TRBV7-9 with TRBJ1-4, with D hard to call. There are 15 residues in the CDR3. Germline values: CDR1 SEHNR, CDR2 FQNEAQ (reference sequence). Trimming shortened V by 6 bases and J by 0 bases, and 11 bases separated the two germline ends. The CDR3 bases are TGTGCCAGCAGAGGAGAGTTTGCAACTAATGAAAAACTGTTTTTT. Translating it yields CASRGEFATNEKLFF.

CDR3: CATSAYGKGPYTF. In nucleotides, the CDR3 is TGTGCCACCAGTGCTTACGGGAAGGGGCCCTACACCTTC. V usage is TRBV24-1 and J usage is TRBJ1-2; the D gene is possibly TRBD1 (5 bases). Trimming took 5 bases from V and 10 from J, leaving 16 bases between them. This CDR3 has 13 residues. Germline V gene lookup returns CDR1 KGHDR and CDR2 SFDVKD.

This rearrangement joins TRBV29-1 to TRBJ2-2; D call uncertain. V was pared by 4 bases and J by 1 base, with 13 bases between. The CDR3 totals 15 residues. The V gene's germline CDR1 is SQVTM and CDR2 ANQGSEA. CDR3 coding DNA: TGCAGCGTTGGGGATCTTCGGAAGAACACCGGGGAGCTGTTTTTT. Its protein product is CSVGDLRKNTGELFF.

This clone was counted once. The chain links TRBV29-1 to TRBJ2-1; the D call may be TRBD1 or TRBD2 (6 bases each). The CDR3 spans 13 residues. Deletions cut 5 bases from V and 4 bases from J, with 12 bases between. Per the germline V gene, CDR1 is SQVTM and CDR2 is ANQGSEA. The CDR3 sequence: CSVPPGAYNEQFF. CDR3 DNA: TGCAGCGTTCCTCCGGGGGCTTACAATGAGCAGTTCTTC.

The chain has TRBV29-1 and TRBJ1-2; perhaps TRBD1 as D (5 bases). Looked up from germline, CDR1 is SQVTM and CDR2 is ANQGSEA. The CDR3 totals 12 residues. V shed 7 bases and J shed 1 base, with 10 bases lying between them. The CDR3 protein is CSGQLLNYGYTF. In DNA form, the CDR3 reads TGCAGCGGACAGCTACTTAACTATGGCTACACCTTC.

The chain has TRBV6-6 and TRBJ1-5; D is undetermined. This CDR3 comprises 11 residues. From germline, CDR1 is MNHNY and CDR2 SVGAGI (reference sequence). V gave up 6 bases and J gave up 10 bases, with 10 bases separating them. For the CDR3, the DNA is TGTGCCAGCAGCCCGGACGGCCCCCAGCATTTT. Protein sequence: CASSPDGPQHF.

This chain uses TRBV12-3 or TRBV12-4 with TRBJ2-7; no clear D. Trimming took off 6 bases at V and 3 bases at J, with 12 bases between the two ends. This CDR3 is built from 13 residues. CDR3 in amino acids: CASREDPYYEQYF. CDR3 nucleotide sequence: TGTGCCAGCAGAGAAGATCCCTACTACGAGCAGTACTTC.

The V and J genes are TRBV24-1 and TRBJ2-1; TRBD2 might be the D (6 bases). This CDR3 spans 15 amino acids. The germline V gene encodes CDR1 KGHDR and CDR2 SFDVKD. V gave up 5 bases and J gave up 4 bases, with 14 bases separating them. CDR3 amino acids: CATSGVGGLYNEQFF. The CDR3 DNA reads TGTGCCACCAGTGGGGTCGGGGGTTTATACAATGAGCAGTTCTTC.

V usage is TRBV6-1 and J usage is TRBJ2-7; D is possibly TRBD1 (5 bases). The CDR3 runs to 15 residues. The germline V and J ends were trimmed by 2 bases and 3 bases, with 14 bases remaining between them. In germline, CDR1 is MNHNS, CDR2 SASEGT. The CDR3, as DNA: TGTGCCAGCAGTGAAAGGGTGGGGCCGGGCTACGAGCAGTACTTC. Translation: CASSERVGPGYEQYF.

This sequence joins TRBV18 and TRBJ1-1; D call uncertain. The CDR3 extends over 13 amino acids. The germline V and J ends were trimmed by 5 bases and 1 base, with 8 bases remaining between them. CDR1 is KGHSH, CDR2 LQKENI, per germline. Here the CDR3 reads CASSSDQNTEAFF. CDR3 nucleotide sequence: TGTGCCAGCTCATCGGACCAGAACACTGAAGCTTTCTTT.

The chain carries TRBV7-9 and TRBJ1-1; the D is unclear. Between the trimmed V and J ends, which lost 5 bases and 6 bases, there was a span of 19 bases. The germline V gene has CDR1 SEHNR and CDR2 FQNEAQ (reference sequence). This CDR3 is built from 15 residues. The CDR3 sequence: CASSRTPVGNAEAFF. For the CDR3, the DNA is TGTGCCAGCAGCCGGACTCCGGTGGGTAACGCTGAAGCTTTCTTT.